Below are 17 T cell receptor beta chains sequenced from a single sample in a study of T cells in Graves' hyperthyroidism and ophthalmopathy. RNA transcripts served as the template for amplifying TCR beta CDR3 regions. During a first-round RT-PCR of the TCR CDR3, the HTBI primer set was used. Each CDR3 protein gets one entry after TCRdb re-called the multiplex PCR reads with MiXCR. Here the sample spans roughly 380,000 distinct CDR3 sequences, around 15% being singletons. Source material: blood. The receptors derive from a woman aged 18 to 35 with Graves' hyperthyroidism.

This clonotype was counted many times. V usage is TRBV11-2 and J usage is TRBJ2-5; TRBD2 matches at 8 bases. The CDR3 consists of 14 residues. CDR1 SGHAT and CDR2 FQNNGV come from the germline V gene. J lost 2 bases, V lost 4 bases, and 3 bases had no gene match. The CDR3 nucleotides are TGTGCCAGCAGCTCTAGCGGGCTACAAGAGACCCAGTACTTC. It yields the protein CASSSSGLQETQYF.

This clonotype was recorded many times. The chain couples TRBV28 to TRBJ2-7, with 8 nucleotides matching TRBD1. Germline V gene lookup returns CDR1 MDHEN and CDR2 SYDVKM. V shed 3 bases, J shed 6 bases, and the junction held 4 bases outside the gene matches. CDR3 size: 13 residues. In nucleotides, the CDR3 is TGTGCCAGCAGTTTCCAGGACAGGGCCGAGCAGTACTTC. The encoded protein is CASSFQDRAEQYF. Variable domain in full (rest from reference TRBV28 and TRBJ2-7): DVKVTQSSRYLVKRTGEKVFLECVQDMDHENMFWYRQDPGLGLRLIYFSYDVKMKEKGDIPEGYSVSREKKERFSLILESASTNQTSMYLCASSFQDRAEQYFGPGTRLTVT.

This clonotype was seen many times. The chain recombines TRBV27 with TRBJ1-2, with 8 bases matching TRBD1. The CDR3 is 13 amino acids. V dropped 7 bases and J dropped 4; count of bases not matched to a gene: 5. Germline CDR1 MNHEY, CDR2 SMNVEV (reference sequence). CDR3 protein: CASTEQGGYGYTF. The CDR3 DNA sequence: TGTGCCAGCACTGAACAGGGGGGCTATGGCTACACCTTC.

This clonotype turned up a few times. The CDR3 reads CASSIVLSGQGGYEQYF. The CDR3 nucleotides are TGTGCCAGTAGTATAGTTTTATCCGGACAGGGCGGGTACGAGCAGTACTTC. J is TRBJ2-7 and V is TRBV19, with 8 bases matching TRBD1. Germline loops: CDR1 LNHDA, CDR2 SQIVND (reference sequence). CDR3 length: 17 residues. Losses at the gene ends were 1 base for V and 4 bases for J; bases not matched to a gene: 12.

This clonotype has more than one count but fewer than ten. The chain employs TRBV9 and TRBJ2-3, with D perhaps TRBD2 (6 bases). The germline gives CDR1 SGDLS, CDR2 YYNGEE. V was pared by 1 base and J by 6 bases, with 15 bases between. This CDR3 has 15 residues. The DNA of the CDR3 is TGTGCCAGCAGCGTAATGGCAGGAGGGGAGGATACGCAGTATTTT. Residues: CASSVMAGGEDTQYF.

The rearrangement joins TRBV19 to TRBJ2-7; TRBD2 aligns across 10 bases. This CDR3 has 16 residues. V shed 5 bases, J shed 3 bases, and the junction held 10 bases outside the gene matches. Germline CDR1 reads LNHDA; CDR2 reads SQIVND (reference sequence). The CDR3 nucleotides read TGTGCCAGTAGTTTCGCTAGCGGGAGTATATTCTACGAGCAGTACTTC. This codes for CASSFASGSIFYEQYF.

This clonotype was detected ten times or more. The V call is TRBV11-2, the J call TRBJ2-3, with a weak D call TRBD2 (5 bases). V lost 1 base and J lost 4, with 15 bases in between. The CDR3 has 16 residues. Germline V lookup: CDR1 SGHAT, CDR2 FQNNGV. CDR3 residues: CASSLVGVDFSDTQYF. The DNA for the CDR3 is TGTGCCAGCAGCTTAGTTGGCGTGGACTTCTCAGATACGCAGTATTTT.

This clonotype was seen ten or more times. The rearrangement links TRBV6-1 to TRBJ2-7, with TRBD1 identical over 7 bases. V shed 7 bases, J shed 3 bases, and the junction held 6 bases outside the gene matches. The CDR3 is 13 amino acids. Germline CDR1 MNHNS, CDR2 SASEGT. The CDR3 spells CASMKGGFYEQYF. The CDR3 bases are TGTGCCAGCATGAAAGGGGGCTTCTACGAGCAGTACTTC.

This clonotype appeared many times. The gene calls are TRBV20-1 and TRBJ2-7; TRBD2 matches 7 bases. CDR3 length: 14 residues. Germline trimming cut 3 bases from V and 3 bases from J; bases unmatched to any gene: 8. Per germline, CDR1 DFQATT and CDR2 SNEGSKA (reference sequence). The chain's CDR3 is CSASVGGELYEQYF. CDR3 DNA sequence: TGCAGTGCTAGTGTGGGGGGGGAACTCTACGAGCAGTACTTC.

This clonotype occurred many times. The rearrangement links TRBV2 to TRBJ2-1; no clear D. The CDR3 has 14 amino acids. Trimming cost V 6 bases and J 4 bases, with 13 bases left between them. Per germline, CDR1 SNHLY and CDR2 FYNNEI. CDR3 in DNA: TGTGCCAGCAGCGCCCTCGAGACATACAATGAGCAGTTCTTC. This encodes CASSALETYNEQFF.

This clonotype occurred many times. The V gene is TRBV20-1, the J gene TRBJ2-3; 9 bases line up with TRBD2. This CDR3 has 14 amino acids. CDR1 and CDR2 from the germline V gene are DFQATT and SNEGSKA (reference sequence). V was pared by 6 bases and J by 5 bases, with 9 bases of the junction left unmatched. As DNA, the CDR3 is TGCAGTGCGGGGGGACTAGCAGGAATAGATACGCAGTATTTT. Protein sequence: CSAGGLAGIDTQYF.

The table lists this clonotype with many counts. V and J are TRBV7-9 and TRBJ2-1, with 9 nucleotides matching TRBD2. The CDR3 totals 15 residues. The junction had 3 bases not matched to a gene; V was cut back by 3 bases and J by 3 bases. Looked up from germline, CDR1 is SEHNR and CDR2 is FQNEAQ (reference sequence). CDR3 in DNA: TGTGCCAGCAGCTTTGGTAGCGGGAGCTACAATGAGCAGTTCTTC. Translated, it gives CASSFGSGSYNEQFF.

This clonotype has a count of ten or more. This chain joins TRBV12-3 or TRBV12-4 and TRBJ2-6, with 9 bases that match TRBD1. This CDR3 is 16 amino acids long. The V gene end was trimmed by 2 bases and the J gene end by 2 bases; junction bases not matched to a gene: 1. The CDR3 DNA is TGTGCCAGCAGTTTAACAGGGGGCGCTGGGGCCAACGTCCTGACTTTC. It specifies CASSLTGGAGANVLTF.

This clonotype was seen more than once but under ten times. The V call is TRBV19, the J call TRBJ2-3; 8 bases fit TRBD1. This CDR3 comprises 17 residues. Germline loops: CDR1 LNHDA, CDR2 SQIVND (reference sequence). Trimming took 5 bases from V and 7 from J; bases not matched to a gene: 17. The CDR3 reads CASSPARGQGSVNTQYF. As DNA, the CDR3 is TGTGCCAGTAGTCCCGCCAGAGGACAGGGCTCAGTCAATACGCAGTATTTT.

This clonotype was seen many times. The chain uses TRBV20-1 and TRBJ2-5; tentative D call: TRBD2 (6 bases). Germline CDR1 and CDR2: DFQATT and SNEGSKA (reference sequence). The CDR3 loop spans 14 amino acids. With 1 base removed from V and 4 bases from J, the gap between germline ends came to 13 bases. In nucleotides, the CDR3 is TGCAGTGCTAGAGTCCTCCTAGCGTCAGAGACCCAGTACTTC. The encoded protein is CSARVLLASETQYF.

This clonotype has just a few counts. The V and J genes are TRBV12-5 and TRBJ1-5; D ambiguous. This CDR3 is 12 amino acids long. V was trimmed by 1 base and J by 3 bases, leaving 1 base between them. Germline V lookup: CDR1 LGHNT, CDR2 FRNRAP. CDR3 coding DNA: TGTGCTAGTGGTTTGGCCAATCAGCCCCAGCATTTT. It specifies CASGLANQPQHF.

This clonotype was counted at least ten times. The V gene is TRBV2, the J gene TRBJ2-4, with a possible D match to TRBD1 (6 bases). This CDR3 is 13 amino acids long. Trimming took off 10 bases at V and 0 bases at J, with 10 bases between the two ends. CDR1 and CDR2 from the germline V gene are SNHLY and FYNNEI. CDR3 coding DNA: TGTGCCACCCAGGGGAAAGCCAAAAACATTCAGTACTTC. This encodes CATQGKAKNIQYF. Using reference TRBV2 and TRBJ2-4 for the parts outside the CDR3, the full variable domain is EPEVTQTPSHQVTQMGQEVILRCVPISNHLYFYWYRQILGQKVEFLVSFYNNEISEKSEIFDDQFSVERPDGSNFTLKIRSTKLEDSAMYFCATQGKAKNIQYFGAGTRLSVL.